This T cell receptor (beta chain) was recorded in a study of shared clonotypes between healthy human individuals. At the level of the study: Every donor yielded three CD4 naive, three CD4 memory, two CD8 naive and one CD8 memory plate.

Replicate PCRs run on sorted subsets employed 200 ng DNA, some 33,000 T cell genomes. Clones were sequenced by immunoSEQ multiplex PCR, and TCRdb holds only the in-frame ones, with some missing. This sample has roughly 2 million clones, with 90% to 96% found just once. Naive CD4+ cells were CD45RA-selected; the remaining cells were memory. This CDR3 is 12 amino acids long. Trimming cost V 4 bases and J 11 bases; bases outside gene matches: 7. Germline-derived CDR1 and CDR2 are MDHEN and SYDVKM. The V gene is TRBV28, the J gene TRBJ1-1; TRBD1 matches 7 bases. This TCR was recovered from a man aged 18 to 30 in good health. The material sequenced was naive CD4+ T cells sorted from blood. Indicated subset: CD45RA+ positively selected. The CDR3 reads CASSSTLQGAFF. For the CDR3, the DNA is TGTGCCAGCAGTTCCACGCTACAGGGGGCTTTCTTT.